Below are 4 T cell receptor beta chains sequenced from a single sample in a study of T cells in Graves' hyperthyroidism and ophthalmopathy. Regions amplified from RNA transcripts were the TCR beta CDR3 regions. With the HTBI primer set, the TCR CDR3 went through a first round of RT-PCR. TCRdb reprocessed the multiplex PCR reads via MiXCR and lists one record per CDR3 protein. The data show nearly 750,000 distinct CDR3 sequences, 30% to 40% seen once. The sequencing sample was made of blood. The receptors here all came from a woman in her 40s with Graves' hyperthyroidism.

The sample holds many counts of this clonotype. This chain joins TRBV25-1 and TRBJ2-5, with D possibly being TRBD2 (5 bases). The CDR3 loop spans 16 amino acids. The V end was cut by 1 base, the J end by 3 bases, with 15 bases between. Germline V gives CDR1 MGHDK, CDR2 SYGVNS. The CDR3 DNA reads TGTGCCAGCAGTGAATTGGGGAGCCCGACCAAAGAGACCCAGTACTTC. Translation gives CASSELGSPTKETQYF.

This clonotype was counted between two and nine times. This chain uses TRBV12-3 or TRBV12-4 with TRBJ1-2; TRBD1 aligns across 7 bases. V trimming: 5 bases; J trimming: 5 bases; junction bases outside the gene matches: 5. The length of the CDR3 is 13 residues. In DNA, the CDR3 is TGTGCCAGCAGTCCGTCGGGACAGTATGGCTACACCTTC. Amino acids: CASSPSGQYGYTF.

The V gene is TRBV4-3, the J gene TRBJ1-1, with 9 bases lining up with TRBD1. The germline gives CDR1 LGHNA, CDR2 YSLEER. The CDR3 consists of 13 residues. The V gene end was trimmed by 4 bases and the J gene end by 11 bases; junction bases not matched to a gene: 8. The CDR3 loop is CASSPDRGSGAFF. CDR3 nucleotide sequence: TGCGCCAGCAGCCCGGACAGGGGCTCAGGGGCTTTCTTT.

This clonotype was counted between two and nine times. This rearrangement joins TRBV3-1 to TRBJ1-2; D not resolved. Trimming removed 5 bases from V and 10 bases from J, with 14 bases in between. Germline CDR1 and CDR2: LGHDT and YNNKEL (reference sequence). The CDR3 has 12 residues. For the CDR3, the DNA is TGTGCCAGCAGCTTTTGGCCTGGTTCCTACACCTTC. Encoded protein: CASSFWPGSYTF. The full variable domain, with the rest looked up from reference TRBV3-1 and TRBJ1-2, is DTAVSQTPKYLVTQMGNDKSIKCEQNLGHDTMYWYKQDSKKFLKIMFSYNNKELIINETVPNRFSPKSPDKAHLNLHINSLELGDSAVYFCASSFWPGSYTFGSGTRLTVV.